Given below is one T cell receptor beta chain in context. Its antigen is currently unknown. This sample is part of a study of T cell responses to AZD1222 COVID-19 vaccine. Study-wide points: Along spike, vaccine-associated CD4 TCRs were found throughout, with dominance at 160-218 and 743-854. No day 14 peak samples; only post-peak repertoires were characterized. Mostly white British, mostly female donors; authors suggested clonal diversity may be underestimated. Two AZD1222 administrations were followed by greater Spike-specific TCR breadth and depth.

The J segment lost 5 bases and the V segment lost 5 bases, leaving 5 bases of the junction unmatched. Germline V gene lookup returns CDR1 SEHNR and CDR2 FQNEAQ (reference sequence). This CDR3 contains 14 residues. The table came from immunoSEQ multiplex PCR; TCRdb's copy has only in-frame clones and leaves some out. Of approximately 140,000 clones in the sample, about 95% were seen once. The sample in question was peripheral blood, obtained on day 0 of AZD1222 vaccination. This TCR derives from an adult in good health. The V and J genes are TRBV7-9 and TRBJ1-5, with 8 positions matching TRBD1. This chain's CDR3 is CASSATGDDQPQHF. The CDR3 DNA sequence: TGTGCCAGCAGCGCGACAGGGGATGATCAGCCCCAGCATTTT.